This note documents a single T cell receptor (beta chain) sequence. These data belong to a study of blood T cell repertoires in COVID-19. In the study overall: PBMCs, B-cell-depleted T cells, or T cells were the source of the cDNA or gDNA that made up the material.

Clones were read by immunoSEQ multiplex PCR, and TCRdb kept only the in-frame ones, dropping some. The sample comprises a few hundred thousand clones, less than 85% of which are singletons, and approximately 3.6% rests with the top ten. The specimen sequenced was peripheral blood. The sequence was obtained from a woman under 30 with acute or convalescent COVID-19.

The CDR3: CASSLPGTNYNSPLHF. The CDR3 region has the DNA TGCGCCAGCAGCTTACCCGGGACAAACTATAATTCACCCCTCCACTTT. The chain couples TRBV5-1 to TRBJ1-6; maybe TRBD1 (6 bases). The CDR3 loop spans 16 amino acids. The V end was cut by 2 bases, the J end by 3 bases, with 12 bases between. CDR1 SGHRS and CDR2 YFSETQ come from the germline V gene.